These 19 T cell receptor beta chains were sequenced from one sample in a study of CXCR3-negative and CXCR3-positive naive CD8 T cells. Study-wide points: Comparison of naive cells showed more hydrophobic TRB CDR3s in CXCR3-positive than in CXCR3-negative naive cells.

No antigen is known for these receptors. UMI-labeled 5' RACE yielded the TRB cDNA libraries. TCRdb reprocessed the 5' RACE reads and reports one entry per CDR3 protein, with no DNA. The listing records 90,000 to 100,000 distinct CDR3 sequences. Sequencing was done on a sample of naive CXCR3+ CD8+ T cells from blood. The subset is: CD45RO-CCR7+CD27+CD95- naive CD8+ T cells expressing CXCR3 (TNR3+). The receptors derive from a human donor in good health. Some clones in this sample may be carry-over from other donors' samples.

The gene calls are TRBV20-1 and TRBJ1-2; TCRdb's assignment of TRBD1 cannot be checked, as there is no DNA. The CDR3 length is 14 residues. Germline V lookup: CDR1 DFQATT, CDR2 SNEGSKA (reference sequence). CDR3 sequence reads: CSDRWYLGGSGYTF.

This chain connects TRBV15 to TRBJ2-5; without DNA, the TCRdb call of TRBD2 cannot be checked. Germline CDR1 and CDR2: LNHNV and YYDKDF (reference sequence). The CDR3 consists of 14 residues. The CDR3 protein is CATSVLGEGETQYF.

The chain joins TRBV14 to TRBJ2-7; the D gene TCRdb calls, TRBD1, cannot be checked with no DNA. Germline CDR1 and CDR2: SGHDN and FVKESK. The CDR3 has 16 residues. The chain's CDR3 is CASSQDSGTGFLEQYF.

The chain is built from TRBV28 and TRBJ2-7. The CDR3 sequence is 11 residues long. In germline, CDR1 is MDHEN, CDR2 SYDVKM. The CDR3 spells CASYVGSEQYF.

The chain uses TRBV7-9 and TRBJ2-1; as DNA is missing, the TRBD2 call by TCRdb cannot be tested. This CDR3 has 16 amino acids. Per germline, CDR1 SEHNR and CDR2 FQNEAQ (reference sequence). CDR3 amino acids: CASSLETAGGPYEQFF. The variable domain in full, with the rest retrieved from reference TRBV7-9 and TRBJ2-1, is DTGVSQNPRHKITKRGQNVTFRCDPISEHNRLYWYRQTLGQGPEFLTYFQNEAQLEKSRLLSDRFSAERPKGSFSTLEIQRTEQGDSAMYLCASSLETAGGPYEQFFGPGTRLTVL.

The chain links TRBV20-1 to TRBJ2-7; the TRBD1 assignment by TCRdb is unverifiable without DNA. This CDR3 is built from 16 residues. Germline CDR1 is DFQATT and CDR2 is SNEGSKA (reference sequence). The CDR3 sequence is CRDNRSWGSRFYEQYF.

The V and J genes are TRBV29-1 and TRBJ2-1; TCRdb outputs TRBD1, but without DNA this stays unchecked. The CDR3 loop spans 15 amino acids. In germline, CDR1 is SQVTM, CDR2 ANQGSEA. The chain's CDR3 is CSVLPRDRGGNEQFF.

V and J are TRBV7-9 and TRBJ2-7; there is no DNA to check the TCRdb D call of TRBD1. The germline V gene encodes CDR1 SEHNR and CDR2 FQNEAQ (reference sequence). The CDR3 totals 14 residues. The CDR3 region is CAILRARDPYEQYF.

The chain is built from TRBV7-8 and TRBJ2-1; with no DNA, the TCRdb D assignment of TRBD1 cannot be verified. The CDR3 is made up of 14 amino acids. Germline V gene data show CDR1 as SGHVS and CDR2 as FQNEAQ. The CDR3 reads CASSPRNRINEQFF.

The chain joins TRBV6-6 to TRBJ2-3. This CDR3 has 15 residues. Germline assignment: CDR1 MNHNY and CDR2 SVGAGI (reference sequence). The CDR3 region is CASSYDSYATDTQYF.

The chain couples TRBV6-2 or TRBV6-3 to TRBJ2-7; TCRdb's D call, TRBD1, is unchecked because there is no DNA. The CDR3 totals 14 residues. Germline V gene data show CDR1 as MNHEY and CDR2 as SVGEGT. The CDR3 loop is CASSPTGLEYEQYF.

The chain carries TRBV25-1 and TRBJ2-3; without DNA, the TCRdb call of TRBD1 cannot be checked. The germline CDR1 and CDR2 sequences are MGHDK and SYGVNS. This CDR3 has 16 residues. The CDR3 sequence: CASSNPRGPDTDTQYF. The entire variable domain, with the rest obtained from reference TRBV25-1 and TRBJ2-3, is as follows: EADIYQTPRYLVIGTGKKITLECSQTMGHDKMYWYQQDPGMELHLIHYSYGVNSTEKGDLSSESTVSRIRTEHFPLTLESARPSHTSQYLCASSNPRGPDTDTQYFGPGTRLTVL.

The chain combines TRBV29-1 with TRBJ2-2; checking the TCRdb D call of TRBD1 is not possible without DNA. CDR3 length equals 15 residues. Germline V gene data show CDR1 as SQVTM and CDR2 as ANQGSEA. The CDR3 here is CSVEGQGTATGELFF.

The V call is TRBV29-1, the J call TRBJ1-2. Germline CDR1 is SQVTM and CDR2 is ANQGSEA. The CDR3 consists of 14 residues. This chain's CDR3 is CSVEDPGEDYGYTF.

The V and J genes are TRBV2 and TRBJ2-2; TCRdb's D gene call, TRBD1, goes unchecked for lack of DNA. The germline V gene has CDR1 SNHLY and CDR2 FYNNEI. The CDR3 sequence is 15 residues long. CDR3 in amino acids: CATSSGTGLTGELFF.

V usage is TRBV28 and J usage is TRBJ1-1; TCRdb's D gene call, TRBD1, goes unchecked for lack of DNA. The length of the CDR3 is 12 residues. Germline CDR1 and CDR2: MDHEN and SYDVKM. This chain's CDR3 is CASSPRTVEAFF. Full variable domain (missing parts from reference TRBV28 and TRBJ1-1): DVKVTQSSRYLVKRTGEKVFLECVQDMDHENMFWYRQDPGLGLRLIYFSYDVKMKEKGDIPEGYSVSREKKERFSLILESASTNQTSMYLCASSPRTVEAFFGQGTRLTVV.

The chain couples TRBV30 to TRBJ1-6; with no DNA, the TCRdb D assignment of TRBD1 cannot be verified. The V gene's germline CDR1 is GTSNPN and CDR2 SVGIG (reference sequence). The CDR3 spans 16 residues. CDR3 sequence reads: CACLKTGTFHNSPLHF. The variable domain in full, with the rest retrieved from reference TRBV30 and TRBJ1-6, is SQTIHQWPATLVQPVGSPLSLECTVEGTSNPNLYWYRQAAGRGLQLLFYSVGIGQISSEVPQNLSASRPQDRQFILSSKKLLLSDSGFYLCACLKTGTFHNSPLHFGNGTRLTVT.

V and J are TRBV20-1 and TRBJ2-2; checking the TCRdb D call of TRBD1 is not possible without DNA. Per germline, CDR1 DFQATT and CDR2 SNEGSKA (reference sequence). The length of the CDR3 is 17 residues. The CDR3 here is CSAPSQIRDRGYGELFF.

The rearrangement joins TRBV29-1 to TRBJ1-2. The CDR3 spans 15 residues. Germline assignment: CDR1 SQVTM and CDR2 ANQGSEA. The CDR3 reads CSVEAFDMRGSGYTF.